These 18 T cell receptor beta chains came from one sample sequenced in a study of blood T cell repertoires in COVID-19. TCRdb keeps only in-frame clones here, not all; method: immunoSEQ multiplex PCR. The repertoire holds 250,000 or so clones, with 65% to 85% as singletons. Sequencing used peripheral blood. These receptors all stem from a human donor in a cohort sampled during active COVID-19.

The chain combines TRBV5-1 with TRBJ2-5; D perhaps matches TRBD1 (5 bases). CDR3 length: 14 amino acids. V was clipped by 0 bases and J by 4 bases, with 10 bases between them. Germline V gives CDR1 SGHRS, CDR2 YFSETQ. The DNA of the CDR3 is TGCGCCAGCAGCTTGGCGTCTGGGGCAGAGACCCAGTACTTC. Its protein is CASSLASGAETQYF.

The chain recombines TRBV25-1 with TRBJ1-4; D may be TRBD1 (5 bases). This CDR3 is 16 amino acids long. Germline CDR1 reads MGHDK; CDR2 reads SYGVNS. V was cut by 1 base and J by 8 bases, with 17 bases left in between. The CDR3 region is CASSESRQGGGEKLFF. CDR3 in DNA: TGTGCCAGCAGTGAATCCCGCCAGGGCGGGGGGGAAAAACTGTTTTTT.

The chain has TRBV7-9 and TRBJ2-4, with 12 bases lining up with TRBD2. Germline lookup yields CDR1 SEHNR and CDR2 FQNEAQ (reference sequence). CDR3 size: 17 residues. V was pared by 5 bases and J by 7 bases, with 12 bases of the junction left unmatched. CDR3 protein: CASSRAASGRAGNIQYF. CDR3 nucleotide sequence: TGTGCCAGCAGCCGGGCGGCTAGCGGGAGGGCCGGGAACATTCAGTACTTC.

The chain combines TRBV4-2 with TRBJ1-1, with 10 bases identical to TRBD1. J gave up 5 bases and V 3 bases, and 12 bases lay outside the gene matches. CDR3 length: 17 residues. Germline V CDR1 and CDR2: LGHNA, YNFKEQ. The chain's CDR3 is CASSQGDRGGAGTEAFF. The CDR3 DNA reads TGTGCCAGCAGCCAGGGGGACAGGGGAGGGGCCGGGACTGAAGCTTTCTTT.

J is TRBJ1-1 and V is TRBV10-2, with no clear D. CDR1 WSHSY and CDR2 SAAADI come from the germline V gene. The V end lost 3 bases, the J end lost 7 bases, and 9 bases lay between the germline ends. This CDR3 region has 12 residues. The CDR3 sequence is CASSDWASEAFF. The CDR3 nucleotides read TGCGCCAGCAGTGACTGGGCAAGTGAAGCTTTCTTT.

The count of this clone is one. The rearrangement joins TRBV19 to TRBJ1-4; perhaps TRBD1 as D (5 bases). The V end was cut by 2 bases, the J end by 5 bases, with 12 bases between. Germline V CDR1 and CDR2: LNHDA, SQIVND (reference sequence). The length of the CDR3 is 15 residues. The CDR3 DNA reads TGTGCCAGTAGTATACTGGGACTGGAGAATGAAAAACTGTTTTTT. Translated: CASSILGLENEKLFF.

The chain uses TRBV6-1 and TRBJ1-4, with D possibly being TRBD1 (5 bases). V lost 1 base to trimming and J lost 1 base, with 7 bases between them. CDR1 and CDR2 (germline): MNHNS, SASEGT. The CDR3 length is 15 residues. The CDR3 DNA is TGTGCCAGCAGTGAAGTTCAGGGAACTAATGAAAAACTGTTTTTT. Amino acid sequence: CASSEVQGTNEKLFF.

This clone was observed a single time. This chain links TRBV2 with TRBJ1-2; TRBD1 is a possible D gene (5 bases). The V end lost 6 bases, the J end lost 2 bases, and 10 bases lay between the germline ends. CDR1 is SNHLY and CDR2 is FYNNEI in the germline V gene. This CDR3 comprises 13 residues. This CDR3 reads CASSVQVNYGYTF. The DNA for the CDR3 is TGTGCCAGCAGCGTACAGGTCAACTATGGCTACACCTTC.

This clone was observed a few times. This sequence joins TRBV19 and TRBJ2-7, with TRBD1 matching 10 bases. The CDR3 length is 15 residues. Germline CDR1 reads LNHDA; CDR2 reads SQIVND (reference sequence). V lost 5 bases and J lost 4; bases outside the gene matches: 8. CDR3 in amino acids: CASSFGQGDDYEQYF. The CDR3 DNA follows: TGTGCCAGTAGTTTCGGACAGGGGGATGATTACGAGCAGTACTTC.

V and J are TRBV6-5 and TRBJ2-7; D perhaps matches TRBD2 (5 bases). In germline, CDR1 is MNHEY, CDR2 SVGAGI. The CDR3 has 12 residues. The V gene lost 6 bases and the J gene lost 7 bases, with 13 bases spanning the gap. CDR3 nucleotide sequence: TGTGCCAGCAGAGTACTAGTGAGGGAGCAGTACTTC. It specifies CASRVLVREQYF.

This clone showed up just once. This sequence joins TRBV6-5 and TRBJ1-1; 8 bases fit TRBD1. The CDR3 is made up of 14 amino acids. The germline V gene encodes CDR1 MNHEY and CDR2 SVGAGI. V lost 7 bases, J lost 1 base, and 5 bases stayed unmatched. The chain's CDR3 is CASMQGAWNTEAFF. CDR3 nucleotides: TGTGCCAGCATGCAGGGGGCCTGGAACACTGAAGCTTTCTTT.

The table lists this clone with a few counts. This chain uses TRBV21-1 with TRBJ1-5; no check of the table's D call, TRBD1, against the DNA was made. TRBV21-1 constitutes a pseudogene. CDR3 length equals 18 residues. The CDR3 spells CASSKALWAQDSNQPQHF. The CDR3 DNA reads TGTGCCAGCAGCAAAGCCCTCTGGGCGCAGGATAGCAATCAGCCCCAGCATTTT.

The chain recombines TRBV7-2 with TRBJ2-1, with 9 bases lining up with TRBD2. CDR1 is SGHTA and CDR2 is FQGNSA in the germline V gene. V was clipped by 4 bases and J by 6 bases; unmatched bases: 10. This CDR3 has 16 residues. The CDR3 loop reads CASSSRASGITNEQFF. CDR3 nucleotides: TGTGCCAGCAGCTCTCGGGCTAGCGGGATAACCAATGAGCAGTTCTTC.

This clone was seen a few times. This chain joins TRBV5-5 and TRBJ1-2, with 7 bases lining up with TRBD1. The CDR3 spans 15 residues. After removal of 2 bases from V and 7 bases from J, the junction contained 11 bases not matched to a gene. Germline V gene data show CDR1 as SGHKS and CDR2 as YYEKEE (reference sequence). DNA for the CDR3: TGTGCCAGCAGCTTAACCGGGACAGACGAATTTGGCTACACCTTC. It encodes CASSLTGTDEFGYTF.

The V gene is TRBV19, the J gene TRBJ2-7; 10 bases are shared with TRBD2. CDR3 size: 16 residues. V lost 3 bases to trimming and J lost 6 bases; unmatched junction nucleotides: 11. Looked up from germline, CDR1 is LNHDA and CDR2 is SQIVND (reference sequence). The CDR3, as DNA: TGTGCCAGTAGTATCGACCTAGCGGGAGCCGGTCTCGAGCAGTACTTC. Its translation is CASSIDLAGAGLEQYF.

This clone was seen only a few times. J is TRBJ2-2 and V is TRBV3-1 (or the pseudogene TRBV3-2); 7 bases align to TRBD1. Trimming took 4 bases from V and 6 from J; bases not matched to a gene: 2. Germline CDR1 is LGHDT and CDR2 is YNNKEL (reference sequence). The CDR3 has 13 residues. The CDR3 region is CASSPTGSGELFF. CDR3 in DNA: TGTGCCAGCAGCCCGACAGGGTCCGGGGAGCTGTTTTTT.

The V and J genes are TRBV5-6 and TRBJ2-3; 7 bases are shared with TRBD1. This CDR3 region has 16 residues. V trimming: 3 bases; J trimming: 1 base; junction bases outside the gene matches: 8. Per germline, CDR1 SGHDT and CDR2 YYEEEE. CDR3 sequence: CASSSFDRAGTDTQYF. For the CDR3, the DNA is TGTGCCAGCAGCTCCTTTGACAGGGCAGGCACAGATACGCAGTATTTT.

The chain couples TRBV7-9 to TRBJ2-1; 7 bases are a match to TRBD1. Germline V gene sequence: CDR1 SEHNR, CDR2 FQNEAQ (reference sequence). V lost 5 bases, J lost 4 bases, and 8 bases stayed unmatched. CDR3 length: 15 amino acids. The CDR3 nucleotides are TGTGCCAGCAGCACAAACAGGGGACAATACAATGAGCAGTTCTTC. Protein product: CASSTNRGQYNEQFF.